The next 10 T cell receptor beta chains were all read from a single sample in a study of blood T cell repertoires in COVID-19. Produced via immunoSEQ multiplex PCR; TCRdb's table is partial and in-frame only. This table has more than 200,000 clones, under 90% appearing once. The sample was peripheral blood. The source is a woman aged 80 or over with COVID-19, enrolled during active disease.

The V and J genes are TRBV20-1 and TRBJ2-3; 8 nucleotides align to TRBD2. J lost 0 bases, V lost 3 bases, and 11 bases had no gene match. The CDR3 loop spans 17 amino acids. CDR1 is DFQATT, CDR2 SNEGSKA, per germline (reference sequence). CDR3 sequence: CSASNPLGGASTDTQYF. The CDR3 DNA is TGCAGTGCTAGTAACCCCCTCGGGGGGGCTAGCACAGATACGCAGTATTTT.

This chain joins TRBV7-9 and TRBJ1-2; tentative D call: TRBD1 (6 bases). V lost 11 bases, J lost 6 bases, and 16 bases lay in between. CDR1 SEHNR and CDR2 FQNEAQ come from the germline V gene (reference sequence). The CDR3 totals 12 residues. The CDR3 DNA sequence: TGTGCCGGGGGGGCAGAGCTTAATGGCTACACCTTC. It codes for CAGGAELNGYTF. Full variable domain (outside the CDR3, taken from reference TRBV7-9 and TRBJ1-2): DTGVSQNPRHKITKRGQNVTFRCDPISEHNRLYWYRQTLGQGPEFLTYFQNEAQLEKSRLLSDRFSAERPKGSFSTLEIQRTEQGDSAMYLCAGGAELNGYTFGSGTRLTVV.

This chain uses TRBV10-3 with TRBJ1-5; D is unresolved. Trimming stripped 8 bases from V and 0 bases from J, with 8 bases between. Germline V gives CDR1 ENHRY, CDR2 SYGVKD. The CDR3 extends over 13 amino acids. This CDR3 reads CAIGGSSNQPQHF. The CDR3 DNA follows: TGTGCCATCGGAGGTAGTAGCAATCAGCCCCAGCATTTT.

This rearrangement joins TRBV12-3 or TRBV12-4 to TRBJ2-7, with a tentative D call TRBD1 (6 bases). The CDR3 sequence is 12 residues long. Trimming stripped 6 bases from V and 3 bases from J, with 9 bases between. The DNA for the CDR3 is TGTGCCAGCAGCCGGGACAACTACGAGCAGTACTTC. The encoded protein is CASSRDNYEQYF.

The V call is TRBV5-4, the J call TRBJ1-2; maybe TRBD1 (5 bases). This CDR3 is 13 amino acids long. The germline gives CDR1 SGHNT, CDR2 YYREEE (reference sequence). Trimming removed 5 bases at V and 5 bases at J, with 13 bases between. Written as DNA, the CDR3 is TGTGCCAGCAGGGGGGGTACTTTGTATGGCTACACCTTC. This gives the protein CASRGGTLYGYTF. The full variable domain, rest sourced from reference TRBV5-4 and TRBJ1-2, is ETGVTQSPTHLIKTRGQQVTLRCSSQSGHNTVSWYQQALGQGPQFIFQYYREEENGRGNFPPRFSGLQFPNYSSELNVNALELDDSALYLCASRGGTLYGYTFGSGTRLTVV.

CDR3 bases: TGTGCCAGCAGCTTAGCGGGGGGGGGCGAGACCCAGTACTTC. Amino acid sequence: CASSLAGGGETQYF. The rearrangement links TRBV5-4 to TRBJ2-5; TRBD2 matches at 10 bases. The V gene end was trimmed by 2 bases and the J gene end by 5 bases; junction bases not matched to a gene: 3. Germline CDR1 and CDR2: SGHNT and YYREEE (reference sequence). The CDR3 is 14 residues long.

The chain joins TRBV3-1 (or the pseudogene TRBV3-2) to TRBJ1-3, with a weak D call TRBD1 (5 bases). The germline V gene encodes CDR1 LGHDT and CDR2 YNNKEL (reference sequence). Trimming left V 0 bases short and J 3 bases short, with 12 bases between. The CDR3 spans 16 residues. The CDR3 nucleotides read TGTGCCAGCAGCCAAGAAGGTCCCACAGGTGGAAACACCATATATTTT. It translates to CASSQEGPTGGNTIYF.

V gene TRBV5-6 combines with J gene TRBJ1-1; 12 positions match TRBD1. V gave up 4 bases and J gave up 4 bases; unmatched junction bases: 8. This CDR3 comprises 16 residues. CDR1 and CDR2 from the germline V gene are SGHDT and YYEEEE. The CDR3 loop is CASSPGTGGAGTEAFF. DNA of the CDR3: TGTGCCAGCAGCCCCGGGACAGGGGGCGCCGGCACTGAAGCTTTCTTT. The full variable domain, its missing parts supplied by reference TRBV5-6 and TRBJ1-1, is DAGVTQSPTHLIKTRGQQVTLRCSPKSGHDTVSWYQQALGQGPQFIFQYYEEEERQRGNFPDRFSGHQFPNYSSELNVNALLLGDSALYLCASSPGTGGAGTEAFFGQGTRLTVV.

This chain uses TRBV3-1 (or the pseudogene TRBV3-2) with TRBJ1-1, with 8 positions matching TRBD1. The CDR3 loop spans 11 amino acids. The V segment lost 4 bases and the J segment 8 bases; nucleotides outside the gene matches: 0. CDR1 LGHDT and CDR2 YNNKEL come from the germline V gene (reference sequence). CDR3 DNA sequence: TGTGCCAGCAGCCGACAGGGGGAAGCTTTCTTT. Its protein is CASSRQGEAFF.

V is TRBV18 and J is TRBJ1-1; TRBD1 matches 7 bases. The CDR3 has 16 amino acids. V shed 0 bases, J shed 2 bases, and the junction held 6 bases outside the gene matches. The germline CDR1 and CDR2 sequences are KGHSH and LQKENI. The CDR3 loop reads CASSPPVTGVNTEAFF. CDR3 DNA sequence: TGTGCCAGCTCACCACCTGTCACAGGGGTAAACACTGAAGCTTTCTTT. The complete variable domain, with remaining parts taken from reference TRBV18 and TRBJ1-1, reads NAGVMQNPRHLVRRRGQEARLRCSPMKGHSHVYWYRQLPEEGLKFMVYLQKENIIDESGMPKERFSAEFPKEGPSILRIQQVVRGDSAAYFCASSPPVTGVNTEAFFGQGTRLTVV.